These 23 T cell receptor beta chains originate from one sample sequenced in a study of PD-1 blockade in classical Hodgkin lymphoma (TCRdb year 2020). Receptor libraries were prepared by the immunoSEQ multiplex PCR assay. This is the immuneACCESS table as TCRdb keeps it, with only in-frame sequences that have V and J called. A part of the clones is gone; compared with another copy, unresolved V genes explain less than half, and the rest is unexplained. In this sample the table shows 13,000 or so clones, 80% to 95% of which occur a single time. The top ten clones comprise roughly 10% of the sample. What this sample's time point label stands for: cycle 1 day 1 (C1D1), immediately before nivolumab initiation. All trial patients had relapsed after autologous stem cell transplantation, with cohorts A, B and C differing in prior brentuximab vedotin exposure. Sequencing used peripheral blood mononuclear cells (PBMCs), obtained at baseline. These receptors all stem from a human donor with classical Hodgkin lymphoma.

The chain is built from TRBV11-2 and TRBJ2-5; 7 nucleotides align to TRBD1. The DNA end is more similar to TRBJ2-7, so the J call may be wrong. CDR1 and CDR2 (germline): SGHAT, FQNNGV. This CDR3 is 13 amino acids long. DNA for the CDR3: TGTGCCAGCAGCCCCGGGGACAGCTACGAGCAGTACTTC. Its translation: CASSPGDSYEQYF.

The rearrangement joins TRBV27 to TRBJ2-7; 8 positions agree with TRBD2. Germline V gene sequence: CDR1 MNHEY, CDR2 SMNVEV (reference sequence). This CDR3 has 17 amino acids. The trim removed 3 bases at V and 3 bases at J, leaving 13 bases unmatched. This chain's CDR3 is CASSFIPFSGAVYEQYF. CDR3 DNA: TGTGCCAGCAGTTTCATCCCCTTTAGCGGGGCGGTCTACGAGCAGTACTTC.

This rearrangement joins TRBV10-2 to TRBJ2-7, with D perhaps TRBD1 (5 bases). The CDR3 extends over 13 amino acids. Germline-derived CDR1 and CDR2 are WSHSY and SAAADI. Trimming shortened V by 2 bases and J by 3 bases, and 8 bases separated the two germline ends. CDR3 amino acids: CASSEDSNYEQYF. The CDR3 DNA follows: TGCGCCAGCAGTGAGGACAGCAACTACGAGCAGTACTTC.

The chain is built from TRBV5-1 and TRBJ2-1; 12 positions match TRBD2. The J segment lost 14 bases and the V segment lost 0 bases, leaving 6 bases of the junction unmatched. Germline-derived CDR1 and CDR2 are SGHRS and YFSETQ. The CDR3 covers 14 residues. CDR3 in DNA: TGCGCCAGCAGCTTGGACGGACTAGCGGGGCCAAAGTTCTTC. Protein sequence: CASSLDGLAGPKFF.

This clone showed up just once. V and J are TRBV29-1 and TRBJ1-1, with D possibly being TRBD1 (5 bases). CDR1 and CDR2 from the germline V gene are SQVTM and ANQGSEA. CDR3 size: 11 residues. V was pared by 6 bases and J by 8 bases, with 13 bases between. CDR3 amino acids: CSVSRGLEAFF. For the CDR3, the DNA is TGCAGCGTCTCGCGGGGACTCGAAGCTTTCTTT.

The rearrangement uses TRBV2 and TRBJ1-5; the D gene is possibly TRBD1 (5 bases). The CDR3 runs to 15 residues. V shed 6 bases and J shed 2 bases, with 14 bases lying between them. The germline gives CDR1 SNHLY, CDR2 FYNNEI. CDR3 coding DNA: TGTGCCAGCAGCGGGGGAAACAGTCGCAATCAGCCCCAGCATTTT. This gives the protein CASSGGNSRNQPQHF.

The rearrangement joins TRBV7-9 to TRBJ2-1, with 12 bases matching TRBD2. Germline-derived CDR1 and CDR2 are SEHNR and FQNEAQ (reference sequence). The V gene end was trimmed by 4 bases and the J gene end by 8 bases; junction bases not matched to a gene: 15. CDR3 length: 18 amino acids. CDR3 sequence: CASSSPQASGGVLYEQFF. DNA for the CDR3: TGTGCCAGCAGCTCTCCGCAGGCTAGCGGGGGGGTACTTTATGAGCAGTTCTTC.

V and J are TRBV5-1 and TRBJ1-1; D not certain. Trimming shortened V by 4 bases and J by 1 base, and 11 bases separated the two germline ends. The V gene's germline CDR1 is SGHRS and CDR2 YFSETQ. The CDR3 has 14 amino acids. CDR3 in amino acids: CASSPYASNTEAFF. The CDR3 region has the DNA TGCGCCAGCAGCCCCTATGCCTCGAACACTGAAGCTTTCTTT.

A few counts support this clone. The chain carries TRBV11-2 and TRBJ1-2, with 8 bases fitting TRBD1. With 0 bases clipped from V and 7 bases from J, the junction kept 13 bases outside the gene matches. CDR1 and CDR2 from the germline V gene are SGHAT and FQNNGV. This CDR3 has 17 amino acids. CDR3 sequence: CASSLEETGALGFGYTF. The CDR3 DNA follows: TGTGCCAGCAGCTTAGAAGAGACAGGGGCTCTTGGGTTTGGCTACACCTTC.

This chain joins TRBV5-1 and TRBJ1-3, with D unclear. The V and J ends lost 2 bases and 4 bases respectively, with 16 bases between them. The CDR3 runs to 16 residues. Germline assignment: CDR1 SGHRS and CDR2 YFSETQ. CDR3 region: CASSLISHVDGNTIYF. The CDR3 nucleotides read TGCGCCAGCAGCTTAATATCCCATGTGGACGGAAACACCATATATTTT.

J is TRBJ1-1 and V is TRBV7-9; no definite D call. Germline assignment: CDR1 SEHNR and CDR2 FQNEAQ (reference sequence). Trimming shortened V by 2 bases and J by 3 bases, and 1 base separated the two germline ends. The CDR3 is 11 residues long. CDR3 nucleotides: TGTGCCAGCAGCTTATACACTGAAGCTTTCTTT. It is translated as CASSLYTEAFF.

The chain recombines TRBV27 with TRBJ1-4, with 9 bases identical to TRBD1. The CDR3 has 18 residues. Germline V gene data show CDR1 as MNHEY and CDR2 as SMNVEV (reference sequence). The trim removed 5 bases at V and 0 bases at J, leaving 10 bases unmatched. The CDR3 loop is CASSGTGHGRPTNEKLFF. The DNA of the CDR3 is TGTGCCAGCAGTGGGACAGGGCACGGGAGGCCAACTAATGAAAAACTGTTTTTT.

The chain uses TRBV2 and TRBJ2-1, with D perhaps TRBD2 (6 bases). CDR3 length equals 15 residues. V was trimmed by 4 bases and J by 0 bases, leaving 10 bases between them. Germline lookup yields CDR1 SNHLY and CDR2 FYNNEI. Here the CDR3 reads CASSVDGSSYNEQFF. The CDR3 coding sequence is TGTGCCAGCAGTGTGGACGGGAGCTCCTACAATGAGCAGTTCTTC.

The genes are TRBV5-1 and TRBJ1-6; D is possibly TRBD1 (6 bases). This CDR3 is 16 amino acids long. The V gene lost 0 bases and the J gene lost 9 bases, with 16 bases spanning the gap. In germline, CDR1 is SGHRS, CDR2 YFSETQ. CDR3 sequence: CASSLGEGGPGSPLHF. The CDR3 DNA reads TGCGCCAGCAGCTTGGGAGAAGGGGGACCGGGTTCACCCCTCCACTTT.

This clone appeared a single time. This chain links TRBV19 with TRBJ2-3; TRBD2 matches 11 bases. CDR3 length equals 16 residues. Germline loops: CDR1 LNHDA, CDR2 SQIVND (reference sequence). With 7 bases clipped from V and 6 bases from J, the junction kept 12 bases outside the gene matches. The CDR3 sequence: CASKRNSGGAPDTQYF. DNA of the CDR3: TGTGCCAGTAAACGGAATAGCGGGGGGGCCCCTGATACGCAGTATTTT.

This clone was seen a single time. The V and J genes are TRBV4-1 and TRBJ2-3; D unresolved. Trimming stripped 3 bases from V and 5 bases from J, with 15 bases between. Germline V gene sequence: CDR1 MGHRA, CDR2 YSYEKL. This CDR3 comprises 15 residues. The CDR3 region is CASSHWIEGVDTQYF. The CDR3 nucleotides are TGCGCCAGCAGCCACTGGATTGAAGGAGTAGATACGCAGTATTTT.

This chain connects TRBV7-6 to TRBJ2-7, with D possibly matching TRBD1 (6 bases). Deletions cut 3 bases from V and 5 bases from J, with 14 bases between. Per germline, CDR1 SGHVS and CDR2 FNYEAQ. The CDR3 runs 14 residues. In nucleotides, the CDR3 is TGTGCCAGCAGCTTTTCAGGGGAAGTCGACGAGCAGTACTTC. Its translation: CASSFSGEVDEQYF.

This clone has more than one count but fewer than ten. The rearrangement links TRBV12-5 to TRBJ1-2; TRBD1 is a possible D gene (5 bases). This CDR3 contains 15 residues. Trimming removed 5 bases at V and 4 bases at J, with 17 bases between. CDR1 LGHNT and CDR2 FRNRAP come from the germline V gene. The CDR3 DNA reads as TGTGCTAGTGGTCCCGGTGGGGAGGGGACCTATGGCTACACCTTC. It encodes CASGPGGEGTYGYTF.

The rearrangement links TRBV19 to TRBJ1-2, with TRBD1 as a possible D gene (5 bases). Germline V gives CDR1 LNHDA, CDR2 SQIVND (reference sequence). The CDR3 has 16 residues. The V and J ends lost 3 bases and 6 bases respectively, with 20 bases between them. CDR3 in amino acids: CASSILADAPGDGYTF. DNA for the CDR3: TGTGCCAGTAGTATTTTAGCAGACGCCCCGGGGGATGGCTACACCTTC.

V and J are TRBV7-9 and TRBJ2-5; 9 nucleotides align to TRBD1. Germline V CDR1 and CDR2: SEHNR, FQNEAQ (reference sequence). With V trimmed by 4 bases and J by 1 base, 1 base remained unmatched. The CDR3 covers 14 residues. The CDR3 protein is CASSWDRAQETQYF. As DNA, the CDR3 is TGTGCCAGCAGCTGGGACAGGGCCCAAGAGACCCAGTACTTC.

The chain combines TRBV7-9 with TRBJ2-7; 13 bases agree with TRBD2. The CDR3 loop spans 14 amino acids. Germline lookup yields CDR1 SEHNR and CDR2 FQNEAQ (reference sequence). The V segment lost 5 bases and the J segment 7 bases; nucleotides outside the gene matches: 5. CDR3 sequence reads: CASSPGLAGVEQYF. The CDR3 DNA sequence: TGTGCCAGCAGCCCTGGACTAGCGGGGGTAGAGCAGTACTTC.

This CDR3 is CASSPLLVGNTGELFF. The CDR3 nucleotides read TGTGCCAGCTCACCACTTCTGGTAGGGAACACCGGGGAGCTGTTTTTT. V usage is TRBV18 and J usage is TRBJ2-2; D remains unclear. The V gene's germline CDR1 is KGHSH and CDR2 LQKENI. CDR3 size: 16 residues. V lost 1 base to trimming and J lost 1 base, with 10 bases between them. Combining the CDR3 with reference TRBV18 and TRBJ2-2 gives the whole variable domain NAGVMQNPRHLVRRRGQEARLRCSPMKGHSHVYWYRQLPEEGLKFMVYLQKENIIDESGMPKERFSAEFPKEGPSILRIQQVVRGDSAAYFCASSPLLVGNTGELFFGEGSRLTVL.

The gene calls are TRBV11-3 and TRBJ2-7; 9 nucleotides match TRBD2. The CDR3 consists of 14 residues. With 1 base clipped from V and 3 bases from J, the junction kept 1 base outside the gene matches. Germline-derived CDR1 and CDR2 are SGHNT and YENEEA. The CDR3 here is CASSLGGGDYEQYF. The CDR3 DNA reads TGTGCCAGCAGCTTAGGCGGGGGGGACTACGAGCAGTACTTC.